One TCR beta chain is described in this entry. The CDR3 is made up of 19 amino acids. Germline CDR1 MNHEY, CDR2 SMNVEV (reference sequence). Unmatched junction bases numbered 11, after V lost 2 bases and J lost 6 bases. This specimen comes from a study of cytomegalovirus exposure and HLA in healthy donors. Study-level information: A previous analysis identified around 120 million unique TCR beta sequences derived from 180 million or so T cells. HLA-typed donors were the source of tens of millions of unique TCRs, which an early data release held.

The PCR had 60 Vbeta and 13 Jbeta primers. Libraries were prepared by immunoSEQ multiplex PCR; TCRdb keeps only in-frame clonotypes and omits some of them. Of more than 140,000 clones listed, over 75% are singletons. The J gene is TRBJ2-1, the V gene TRBV27; 15 bases line up with TRBD2. Sequenced: PBMCs. The receptor was isolated from a male donor in good health and CMV-seronegative. CDR3 DNA: TGTGCCAGCAGTTTAGGGGGACTAGCGGGAGGCCACGGGATCAATGAGCAGTTCTTC. As protein: CASSLGGLAGGHGINEQFF.